Presented here are 17 T cell receptor beta chains from one specimen sequenced in a study of regulatory T cells in long-lasting Graves disease. Building the TCR beta libraries relied on iRepertoire HTBI primers, and CDR3 regions underwent Arm-PCR. MiXCR, run by TCRdb on the multiplex PCR reads, gives a single entry per CDR3 protein. Among hundreds of thousands of distinct CDR3 sequences, roughly 15% were seen once, and the ten largest hold 18%. This sample's time point: newly diagnosed GD, antithyroid drugs for less than 3 months. The TCR library was prepared using RNA isolated from PBMCs. This sample was shared with a second study, whose subject was T cells in Graves' hyperthyroidism and ophthalmopathy.

The specimen was peripheral blood mononuclear cells (PBMCs), collected at new diagnosis, from a patient treated with antithyroid drugs. All receptors come from a woman under 40 with Graves disease.

This clonotype was recorded at least ten times. This chain uses TRBV15 with TRBJ2-1, with 11 bases that match TRBD2. J lost 0 bases, V lost 0 bases, and 13 bases had no gene match. CDR3 size: 21 residues. Germline CDR1 is LNHNV and CDR2 is YYDKDF (reference sequence). CDR3 in DNA: TGTGCCACCAGCAGAGATAGGGTACTAGCGGGAGAAACCGGCTCCTACAATGAGCAGTTCTTC. Protein sequence: CATSRDRVLAGETGSYNEQFF.

This clonotype appeared many times. V usage is TRBV13 and J usage is TRBJ2-7, with 10 bases identical to TRBD2. The CDR3 is 16 residues long. V was pared by 5 bases and J by 0 bases, with 7 bases of the junction left unmatched. The germline V gene has CDR1 PRHDT and CDR2 FYEKMQ (reference sequence). The CDR3 DNA reads TGTGCCAGCAGCGGGAGGGGGACTAGCGACTCCTACGAGCAGTACTTC. Its translation is CASSGRGTSDSYEQYF.

This clonotype was observed at least ten times. The rearrangement uses TRBV7-3 and TRBJ2-2, with TRBD1 identical over 7 bases. Germline CDR1 is SGHTA and CDR2 is FQGTGA. Trimming at V came to 2 bases and at J to 4 bases, leaving 7 bases not matched to a gene. This CDR3 is built from 16 residues. The CDR3 coding sequence is TGTGCCAGCAGCTTACTCCGCTCAGGGGGCACCGGGGAGCTGTTTTTT. It codes for CASSLLRSGGTGELFF.

The sample holds a few counts of this clonotype. The genes are TRBV9 and TRBJ1-2, with unresolved D. Trimming pared 4 bases from V and 4 bases from J, leaving 17 bases between. The CDR3 loop spans 15 amino acids. The germline V gene encodes CDR1 SGDLS and CDR2 YYNGEE. CDR3 protein: CASSPGGQVVYGYTF. The CDR3 region has the DNA TGTGCCAGCAGCCCCGGTGGGCAGGTTGTCTATGGCTACACCTTC. Drawing the rest from reference TRBV9 and TRBJ1-2, the complete variable domain is DSGVTQTPKHLITATGQRVTLRCSPRSGDLSVYWYQQSLDQGLQFLIQYYNGEERAKGNILERFSAQQFPDLHSELNLSSLELGDSALYFCASSPGGQVVYGYTFGSGTRLTVV.

This clonotype was counted only a few times. The gene calls are TRBV30 and TRBJ2-3; maybe TRBD2 (6 bases). V was trimmed by 4 bases and J by 3 bases, leaving 20 bases between them. The CDR3 is 16 residues long. The germline V gene encodes CDR1 GTSNPN and CDR2 SVGIG (reference sequence). The CDR3 here is CAWNRLAMRETDTQYF. CDR3 sequence (DNA): TGTGCCTGGAATCGGCTAGCGATGAGAGAGACAGATACGCAGTATTTT.

The gene calls are TRBV7-9 and TRBJ2-1; 8 bases align to TRBD1. This CDR3 region has 17 residues. The J segment lost 7 bases and the V segment lost 0 bases, leaving 11 bases of the junction unmatched. From germline, CDR1 is SEHNR and CDR2 FQNEAQ (reference sequence). CDR3 DNA sequence: TGTGCCAGCAGCTTAGCGAAAGGACAGGGTAACCCTAATGAGCAGTTCTTC. Its translation: CASSLAKGQGNPNEQFF.

This clonotype has just a few counts. This sequence joins TRBV2 and TRBJ1-2, with D possibly TRBD1 on 5 matching bases. V lost 6 bases and J 4 bases, leaving 12 bases between the germline ends. There are 13 residues in the CDR3. Per germline, CDR1 SNHLY and CDR2 FYNNEI. The CDR3 spells CASSETVLYGYTF. The CDR3 nucleotides are TGTGCCAGCAGCGAGACAGTCCTCTATGGCTACACCTTC.

At least ten counts were recorded for this clonotype. The rearrangement links TRBV18 to TRBJ2-3, with D perhaps matching TRBD1 (6 bases). The V gene's germline CDR1 is KGHSH and CDR2 LQKENI. The CDR3 runs 16 residues. Trimming shortened V by 5 bases and J by 2 bases, and 17 bases separated the two germline ends. The CDR3 spells CASSSRTARHTDTQYF. The DNA of the CDR3 is TGTGCCAGCTCATCGAGGACAGCACGGCACACAGATACGCAGTATTTT.

V usage is TRBV28 and J usage is TRBJ1-2; 7 nucleotides line up with TRBD1. The germline gives CDR1 MDHEN, CDR2 SYDVKM. The CDR3 is 12 residues long. V lost 10 bases to trimming and J lost 4 bases; unmatched junction nucleotides: 6. CDR3 sequence: CATSTGSYGYTF. CDR3 nucleotides: TGTGCCACCTCGACAGGGAGCTATGGCTACACCTTC.

This clonotype was seen at least ten times. The chain has TRBV7-9 and TRBJ2-1; 8 bases are shared with TRBD2. Unmatched junction bases numbered 12, after V lost 1 base and J lost 10 bases. Germline CDR1 SEHNR, CDR2 FQNEAQ (reference sequence). This CDR3 has 16 amino acids. Here the CDR3 DNA reads TGTGCCAGCAGCTTAGAGTTGGAGCGGGAGTCGGGGGAGCAGTTCTTC. Translating it yields CASSLELERESGEQFF.

This clonotype was observed many times. This chain connects TRBV7-6 to TRBJ2-7; unclear D gene. The V gene lost 5 bases and the J gene lost 1 base, with 12 bases spanning the gap. Germline lookup yields CDR1 SGHVS and CDR2 FNYEAQ. There are 14 residues in the CDR3. Here the CDR3 DNA reads TGTGCCAGCAGCATCCGACTCGATTCCTACGAGCAGTACTTC. It yields the protein CASSIRLDSYEQYF.

This clonotype was observed many times. This sequence joins TRBV7-9 and TRBJ2-1, with 7 bases aligning to TRBD1. Unmatched junction bases numbered 6, after V lost 5 bases and J lost 5 bases. Germline CDR1 is SEHNR and CDR2 is FQNEAQ (reference sequence). CDR3 length: 14 residues. The CDR3 nucleotides read TGTGCCAGCAGCCCATACACAGGGGACAATGAGCAGTTCTTC. As protein: CASSPYTGDNEQFF.

This clonotype has at least ten counts. The chain combines TRBV12-3 or TRBV12-4 with TRBJ1-3; no reliable D call. The V and J ends lost 6 bases and 0 bases respectively, with 15 bases between them. The CDR3 has 16 residues. The CDR3 nucleotides read TGTGCCAGCAGGAAATTAACATATCTCTCTGGAAACACCATATATTTT. It is translated as CASRKLTYLSGNTIYF.

This clonotype came up many times. The genes are TRBV28 and TRBJ2-4, with D uncertain. The germline V gene encodes CDR1 MDHEN and CDR2 SYDVKM. V lost 5 bases, J lost 0 bases, and 8 bases lay in between. This CDR3 is 14 amino acids long. This CDR3 is CASSPYEAKNIQYF. Written as DNA, the CDR3 is TGTGCCAGCAGTCCTTACGAAGCCAAAAACATTCAGTACTTC.

As to this clonotype: With a much larger clone just one base away, this may be a read error. The chain uses TRBV27 and TRBJ1-2; the D is unclear. Germline CDR1 MNHEY, CDR2 SMNVEV (reference sequence). The CDR3 totals 14 residues. Between the trimmed V and J ends, which lost 5 bases and 2 bases, there was a span of 12 bases. The CDR3 reads CASSDPGPNYGYTF. The CDR3 coding sequence is TGTGCCAGCAGTGACCCCGGACCAAACTATGGCTACACCTTC.

In its sample, this clonotype was seen a few times. The J gene is TRBJ2-7, the V gene TRBV19, with 8 positions matching TRBD1. In germline, CDR1 is LNHDA, CDR2 SQIVND (reference sequence). The CDR3 extends over 13 amino acids. The V gene end was trimmed by 7 bases and the J gene end by 2 bases; junction bases not matched to a gene: 4. CDR3 sequence reads: CASNRGAAYEQYF. The DNA of the CDR3 is TGTGCCAGTAACAGGGGGGCCGCCTACGAGCAGTACTTC.

This clonotype has just a few counts. The genes are TRBV28 and TRBJ1-2, with a tentative D call TRBD1 (5 bases). The CDR3 extends over 16 amino acids. The germline V gene encodes CDR1 MDHEN and CDR2 SYDVKM. Trimming took 3 bases from V and 5 from J, leaving 19 bases between them. The CDR3 reads CASSFGGKVLVYGYTF. The CDR3 DNA follows: TGTGCCAGCAGTTTTGGGGGGAAGGTTCTGGTATATGGCTACACCTTC.